This T cell receptor (beta chain) was found in a study of tumor-infiltrating lymphocytes in primary liver carcinoma. The wider study: Samples returned roughly 3.65 to 7.5 million productive TCRbeta reads each. Read depth did not differ significantly between tissue types.

Starting material of 400 to 600 ng total RNA yielded TCR beta cDNA via a constant-region primer. Library construction for TCR beta comprised three nested multiplex PCR rounds performed with slightly modified ARM-PCR. Each of the first two PCR rounds ran nine to ten cycles with TRBV1-TRBV30 forward and C-beta reverse primers. TCRdb re-derived calls from the multiplex PCR reads in MiXCR, one entry per CDR3 protein. Of over 100,000 distinct CDR3 sequences listed, less than 75% are singletons. Investigators took RNA and DNA out together from approximately 22-30 mg of unsorted bulk tissue. The CDR3 is 17 residues long. V shed 4 bases, J shed 0 bases, and the junction held 11 bases outside the gene matches. Looked up from germline, CDR1 is MDHEN and CDR2 is SYDVKM.

The clonotype originates from a woman aged 60-70 years with primary liver carcinoma and hepatitis B virus infection. Sequenced input: tumor-adjacent normal liver tissue. The rearrangement uses TRBV28 and TRBJ2-7; the match to TRBD1 covers 8 bases. The CDR3 spells CASSSPRTGQYSYEQYF. In DNA form, the CDR3 reads TGTGCCAGCAGTTCACCAAGGACAGGGCAATACTCCTACGAGCAGTACTTC.